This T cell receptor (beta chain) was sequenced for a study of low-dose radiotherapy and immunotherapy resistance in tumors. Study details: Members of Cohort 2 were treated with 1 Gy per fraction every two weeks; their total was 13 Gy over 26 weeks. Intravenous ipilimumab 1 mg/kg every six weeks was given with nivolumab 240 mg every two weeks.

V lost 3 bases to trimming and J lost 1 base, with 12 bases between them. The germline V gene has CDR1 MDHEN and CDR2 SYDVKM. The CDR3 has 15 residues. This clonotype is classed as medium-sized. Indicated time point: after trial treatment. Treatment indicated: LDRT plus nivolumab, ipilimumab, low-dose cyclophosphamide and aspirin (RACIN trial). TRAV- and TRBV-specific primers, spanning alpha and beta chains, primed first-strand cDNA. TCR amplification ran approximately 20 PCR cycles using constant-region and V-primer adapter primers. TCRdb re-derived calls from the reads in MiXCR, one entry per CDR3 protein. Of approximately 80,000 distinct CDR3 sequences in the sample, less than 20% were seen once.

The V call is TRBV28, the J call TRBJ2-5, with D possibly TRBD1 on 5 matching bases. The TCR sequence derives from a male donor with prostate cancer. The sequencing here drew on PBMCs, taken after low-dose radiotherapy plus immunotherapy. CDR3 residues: CASSFKGAFQETQYF. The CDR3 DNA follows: TGTGCCAGCAGTTTTAAAGGGGCCTTCCAAGAGACCCAGTACTTC. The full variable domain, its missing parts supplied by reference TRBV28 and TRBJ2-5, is DVKVTQSSRYLVKRTGEKVFLECVQDMDHENMFWYRQDPGLGLRLIYFSYDVKMKEKGDIPEGYSVSREKKERFSLILESASTNQTSMYLCASSFKGAFQETQYFGPGTRLLVL.